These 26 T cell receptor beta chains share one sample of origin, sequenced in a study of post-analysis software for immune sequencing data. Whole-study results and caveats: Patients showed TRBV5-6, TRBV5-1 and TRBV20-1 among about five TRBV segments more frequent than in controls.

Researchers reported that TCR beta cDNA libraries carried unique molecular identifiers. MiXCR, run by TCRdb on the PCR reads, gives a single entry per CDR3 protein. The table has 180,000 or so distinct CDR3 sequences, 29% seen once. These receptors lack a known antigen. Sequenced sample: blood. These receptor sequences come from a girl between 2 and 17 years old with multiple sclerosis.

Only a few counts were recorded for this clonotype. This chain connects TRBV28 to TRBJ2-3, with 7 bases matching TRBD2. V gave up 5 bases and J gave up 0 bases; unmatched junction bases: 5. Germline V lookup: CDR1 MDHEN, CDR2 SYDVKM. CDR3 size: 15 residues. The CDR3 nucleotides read TGTGCCAGCAGTCGTAGCGGGCCTAGCACAGATACGCAGTATTTT. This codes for CASSRSGPSTDTQYF.

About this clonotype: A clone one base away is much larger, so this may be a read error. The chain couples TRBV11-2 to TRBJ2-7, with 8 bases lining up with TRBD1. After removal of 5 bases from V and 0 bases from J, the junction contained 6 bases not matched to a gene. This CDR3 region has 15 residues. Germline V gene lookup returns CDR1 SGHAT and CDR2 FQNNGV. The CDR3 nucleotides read TGTGCCAGCAGCCTCCGGACAGGGCTCTCCTACGAGCAGTACGTC. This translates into CASSLRTGLSYEQYV.

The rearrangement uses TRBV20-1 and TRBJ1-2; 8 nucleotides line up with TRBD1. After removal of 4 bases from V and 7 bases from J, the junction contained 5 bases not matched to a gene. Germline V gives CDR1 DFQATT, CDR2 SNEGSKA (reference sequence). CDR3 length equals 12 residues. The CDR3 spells CSAIQGARGYTF. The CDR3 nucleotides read TGCAGTGCTATCCAGGGGGCGCGTGGCTACACCTTC.

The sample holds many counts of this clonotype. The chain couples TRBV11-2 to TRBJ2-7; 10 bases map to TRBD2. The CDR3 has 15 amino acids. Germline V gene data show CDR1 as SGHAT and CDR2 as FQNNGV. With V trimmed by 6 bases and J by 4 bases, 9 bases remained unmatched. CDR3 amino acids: CASRSTSGGAYEQYF. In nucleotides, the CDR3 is TGTGCCAGCAGGTCTACCAGCGGGGGGGCGTACGAGCAGTACTTC.

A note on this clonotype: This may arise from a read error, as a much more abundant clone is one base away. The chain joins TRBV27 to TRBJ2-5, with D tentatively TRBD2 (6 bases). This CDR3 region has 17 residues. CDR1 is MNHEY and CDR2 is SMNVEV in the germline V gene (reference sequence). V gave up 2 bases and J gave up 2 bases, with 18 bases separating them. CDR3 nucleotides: TGTGCCAGCAGTTTACTGCTTAGTCGGGAGTGGCAAGAGACCCAGTACTTC. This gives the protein CASSLLLSREWQETQYF.

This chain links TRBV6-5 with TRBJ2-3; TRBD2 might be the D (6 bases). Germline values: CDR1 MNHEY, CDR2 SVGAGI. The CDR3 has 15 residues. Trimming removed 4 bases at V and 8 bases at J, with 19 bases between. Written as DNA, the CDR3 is TGTGCCAGCAGTTGCTCGGTCGCGCGGGACTCTACGCAGTATTTT. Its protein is CASSCSVARDSTQYF.

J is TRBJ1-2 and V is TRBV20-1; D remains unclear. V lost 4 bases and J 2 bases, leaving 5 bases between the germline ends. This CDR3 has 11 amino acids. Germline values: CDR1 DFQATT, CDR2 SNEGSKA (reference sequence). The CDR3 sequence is CSAIRNYGYTF. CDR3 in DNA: TGCAGTGCTATTAGAAACTATGGCTACACCTTC.

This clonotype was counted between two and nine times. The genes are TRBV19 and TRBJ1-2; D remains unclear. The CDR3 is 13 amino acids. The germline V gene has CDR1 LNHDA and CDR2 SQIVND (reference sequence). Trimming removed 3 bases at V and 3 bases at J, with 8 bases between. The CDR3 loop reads CASSMGTDYGYTF. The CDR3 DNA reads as TGTGCCAGTAGTATGGGAACAGACTATGGCTACACCTTC.

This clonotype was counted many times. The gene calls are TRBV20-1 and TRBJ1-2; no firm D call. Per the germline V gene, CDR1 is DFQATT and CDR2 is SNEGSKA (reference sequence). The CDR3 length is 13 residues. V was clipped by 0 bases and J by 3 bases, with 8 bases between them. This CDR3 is CSARERQDYGYTF. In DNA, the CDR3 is TGCAGTGCTAGAGAACGACAAGACTATGGCTACACCTTC.

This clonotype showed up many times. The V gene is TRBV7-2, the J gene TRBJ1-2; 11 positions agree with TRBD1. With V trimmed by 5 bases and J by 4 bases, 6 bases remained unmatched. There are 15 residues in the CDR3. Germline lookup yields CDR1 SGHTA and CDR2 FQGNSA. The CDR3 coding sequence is TGTGCCAGCAGCGGCCGGACAGGGGGCGCCTATGGCTACACCTTC. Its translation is CASSGRTGGAYGYTF. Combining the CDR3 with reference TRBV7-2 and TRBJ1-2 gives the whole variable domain GAGVSQSPSNKVTEKGKDVELRCDPISGHTALYWYRQSLGQGLEFLIYFQGNSAPDKSGLPSDRFSAERTGGSVSTLTIQRTQQEDSAVYLCASSGRTGGAYGYTFGSGTRLTVV.

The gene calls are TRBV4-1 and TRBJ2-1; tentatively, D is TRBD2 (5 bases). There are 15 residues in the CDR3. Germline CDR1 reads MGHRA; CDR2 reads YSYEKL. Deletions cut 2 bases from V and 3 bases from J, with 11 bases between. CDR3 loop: CASSQSGLLYNEQFF. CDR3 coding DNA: TGCGCCAGCAGCCAAAGCGGACTCCTCTACAATGAGCAGTTCTTC.

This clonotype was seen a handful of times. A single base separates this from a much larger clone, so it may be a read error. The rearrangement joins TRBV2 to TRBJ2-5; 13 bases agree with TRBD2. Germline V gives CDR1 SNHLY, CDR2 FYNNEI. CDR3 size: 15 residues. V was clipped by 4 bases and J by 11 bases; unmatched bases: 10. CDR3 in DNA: TGTGCCAGCAGTGGGGGACTAGCGGGATACAATGAGCAGTACTTC. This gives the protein CASSGGLAGYNEQYF.

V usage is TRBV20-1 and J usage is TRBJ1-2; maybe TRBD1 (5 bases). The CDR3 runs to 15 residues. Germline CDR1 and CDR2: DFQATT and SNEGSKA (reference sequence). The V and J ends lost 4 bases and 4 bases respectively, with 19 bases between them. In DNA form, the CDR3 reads TGCAGTGCTACCAATGGGATACAGGCGGGCTATGGCTACACCTTC. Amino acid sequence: CSATNGIQAGYGYTF.

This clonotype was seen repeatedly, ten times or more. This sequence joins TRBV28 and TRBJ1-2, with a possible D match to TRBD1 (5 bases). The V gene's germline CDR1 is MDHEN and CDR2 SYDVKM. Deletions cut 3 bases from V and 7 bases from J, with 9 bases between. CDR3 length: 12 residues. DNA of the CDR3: TGTGCCAGCAGTTTCTCGGGACGTGGCTACACCTTC. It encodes CASSFSGRGYTF.

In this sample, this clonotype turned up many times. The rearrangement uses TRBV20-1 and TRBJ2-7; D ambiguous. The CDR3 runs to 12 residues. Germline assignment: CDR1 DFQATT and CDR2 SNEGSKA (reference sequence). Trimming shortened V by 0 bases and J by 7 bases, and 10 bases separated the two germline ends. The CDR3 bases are TGCAGTGCTAGAGATCTACCCCAGGAGCAGTACTTC. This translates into CSARDLPQEQYF.

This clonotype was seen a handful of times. CDR3 nucleotides: TGCAGTGCTAGAGACCCGAGTGGGGATAGAACAGAGACCCAGTACTTC. It translates to CSARDPSGDRTETQYF. The chain recombines TRBV20-1 with TRBJ2-5; D unclear. Germline V CDR1 and CDR2: DFQATT, SNEGSKA (reference sequence). V was pared by 0 bases and J by 4 bases, with 18 bases between. This CDR3 contains 16 residues.

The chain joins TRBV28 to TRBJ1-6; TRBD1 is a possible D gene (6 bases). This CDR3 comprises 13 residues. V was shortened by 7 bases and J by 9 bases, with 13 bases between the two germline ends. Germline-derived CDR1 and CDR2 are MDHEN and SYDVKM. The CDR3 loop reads CASKGGSSSPLHF. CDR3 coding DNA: TGTGCCAGCAAGGGGGGGAGCAGTTCACCCCTCCACTTT.

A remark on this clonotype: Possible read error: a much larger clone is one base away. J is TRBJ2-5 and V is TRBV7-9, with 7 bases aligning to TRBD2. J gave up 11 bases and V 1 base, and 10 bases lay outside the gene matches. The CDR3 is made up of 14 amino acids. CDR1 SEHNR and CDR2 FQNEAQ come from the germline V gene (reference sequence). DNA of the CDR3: TGTGCCAGCAGCTTAGTGGCGGGAGAGCATGAGCAGTACTTC. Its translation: CASSLVAGEHEQYF.

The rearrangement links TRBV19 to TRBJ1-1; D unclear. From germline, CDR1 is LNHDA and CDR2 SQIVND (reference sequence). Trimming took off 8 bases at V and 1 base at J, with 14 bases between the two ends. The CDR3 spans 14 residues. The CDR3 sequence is CASWDGRRNTEAFF. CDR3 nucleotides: TGTGCCAGTTGGGATGGACGGAGGAACACTGAAGCTTTCTTT.

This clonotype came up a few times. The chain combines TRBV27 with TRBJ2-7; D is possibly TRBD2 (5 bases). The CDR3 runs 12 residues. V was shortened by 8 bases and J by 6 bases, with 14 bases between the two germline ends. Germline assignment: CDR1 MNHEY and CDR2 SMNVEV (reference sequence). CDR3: CASGRGSGEQYF. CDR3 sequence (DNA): TGTGCCAGCGGCCGCGGGTCCGGCGAGCAGTACTTC.

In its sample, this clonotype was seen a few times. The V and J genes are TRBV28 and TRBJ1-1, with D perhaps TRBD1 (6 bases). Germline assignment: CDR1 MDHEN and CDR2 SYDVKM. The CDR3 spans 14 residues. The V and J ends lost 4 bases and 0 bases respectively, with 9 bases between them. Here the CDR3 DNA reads TGTGCCAGCAGTTCCGCAGGGGTGAACACTGAAGCTTTCTTT. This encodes CASSSAGVNTEAFF.

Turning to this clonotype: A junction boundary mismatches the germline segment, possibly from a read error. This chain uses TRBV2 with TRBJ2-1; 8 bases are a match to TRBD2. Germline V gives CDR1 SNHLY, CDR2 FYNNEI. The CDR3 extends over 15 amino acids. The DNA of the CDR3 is TGTGCCGGCAGGTTACTAGCGGCCTCCTACAATGAGCAGTTCTTC. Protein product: CAGRLLAASYNEQFF.

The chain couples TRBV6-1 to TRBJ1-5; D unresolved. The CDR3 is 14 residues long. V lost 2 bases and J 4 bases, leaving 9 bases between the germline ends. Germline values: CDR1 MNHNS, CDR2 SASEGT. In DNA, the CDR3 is TGTGCCAGCAGTGAACCCCGGGGAAATCAGCCCCAGCATTTT. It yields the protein CASSEPRGNQPQHF.

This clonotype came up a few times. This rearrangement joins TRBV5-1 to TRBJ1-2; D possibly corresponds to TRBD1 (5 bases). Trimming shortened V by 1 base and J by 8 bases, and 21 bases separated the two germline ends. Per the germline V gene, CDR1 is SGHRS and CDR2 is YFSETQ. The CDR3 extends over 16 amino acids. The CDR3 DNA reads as TGCGCCAGCAGCTTGTACGGGCCTGGGAGCCGGGACGGCTACACCTTC. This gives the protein CASSLYGPGSRDGYTF.

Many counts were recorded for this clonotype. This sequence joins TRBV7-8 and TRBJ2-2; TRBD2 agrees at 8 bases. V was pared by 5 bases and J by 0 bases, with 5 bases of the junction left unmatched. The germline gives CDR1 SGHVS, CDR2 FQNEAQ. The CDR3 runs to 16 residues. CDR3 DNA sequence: TGTGCCAGCAGCCAAGCAGCGGGGGCGAACACCGGGGAGCTGTTTTTT. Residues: CASSQAAGANTGELFF.

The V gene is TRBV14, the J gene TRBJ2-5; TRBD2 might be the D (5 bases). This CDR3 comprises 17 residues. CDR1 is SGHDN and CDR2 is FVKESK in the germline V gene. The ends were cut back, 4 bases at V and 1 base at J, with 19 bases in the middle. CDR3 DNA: TGTGCCAGCAGCCCTCATGAGGGTGTTCGGGGCCAAGAGACCCAGTACTTC. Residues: CASSPHEGVRGQETQYF.